The clone carrying this T cell receptor (beta chain) showed up just once. This entry belongs to a study of blood T cell repertoires in COVID-19. For the study at large: Whether acute or convalescent, the COVID-19 samples came from the United States, Italy and Spain. From T cells, B-cell-depleted T cells, or PBMCs came the material, which was cDNA or gDNA.

Study processing details: The assay estimated nucleated cells by amplifying reference gene primers. Produced via immunoSEQ multiplex PCR; TCRdb's table is partial and in-frame only. Clonal size and the V and J genes are those of that table, whereas D and trimming came from the DNA. The table has 250,000 to 300,000 clones, about 90% seen once. Material for sequencing was peripheral blood. This TCR was sampled from a woman in her 70s with COVID-19, enrolled during active disease.

This chain's CDR3 is CASSPQGHEQYF. The CDR3 nucleotides are TGTGCCAGCAGCCCACAGGGCCACGAGCAGTACTTC. The rearrangement links TRBV14 to TRBJ2-7, with TRBD1 as a possible D gene (6 bases). CDR3 size: 12 residues. Germline CDR1 reads SGHDN; CDR2 reads FVKESK. Trimming cost V 4 bases and J 5 bases, with 9 bases left between them.